The TCR beta chain described here comes from a study of T-cell reconstitution after alpha-beta-depleted transplantation in children. Study-wide results and caveats: It was newly produced T cells that mostly accounted for T-cell counts and diversity one year after transplant. Surviving recipient T cells and thymic progenitors produced the high day-60 TCRbeta diversity seen in some patients. Several hundred graft clones that had expanded were reportedly the source of alpha-beta T cells about two months after transplant.

The ends were cut back, 0 bases at V and 2 bases at J, with 12 bases in the middle. Germline values: CDR1 SGHRS, CDR2 YFSETQ. There are 17 residues in the CDR3. For this clonotype: Its antigen is currently unknown.

Molecular barcoding with unique molecular identifiers was used for the TCRbeta library. TCRdb reanalysed the PCR reads using MiXCR and keeps one entry per CDR3 protein. The profile shows more than 45,000 distinct CDR3 sequences, roughly 50% of them singletons. The V gene is TRBV5-1, the J gene TRBJ2-6; maybe TRBD1 (5 bases). This specimen was peripheral blood, taken before TCRalphabeta/CD19-depleted stem cell transplant. The sequence came from a boy under three years old with SCID, due to receive a stem cell transplant. Here the CDR3 DNA reads TGCGCCAGCAGCTTGGTGCCTACAGGCACTGGGGCCAACGTCCTGACTTTC. Residues: CASSLVPTGTGANVLTF.